Shown below are 31 T cell receptor beta chains from a single sample sequenced in a study of control samples from healthy donors and cancer patients. Profiling relied on immunoSEQ multiplex PCR, and the TCRdb table lists in-frame clones only, not all of them. The profile covers about 180,000 clones, with more than 80% appearing a single time and 1.4% taken by the ten largest. Sequencing was performed on blood. These receptors came from a man in his thirties or forties in good health.

In regard to this clone: The same CDR3 also results from other DNA sequences found in this sample. The rearrangement links TRBV9 to TRBJ2-7; D gene unclear. The CDR3 spans 15 residues. Per the germline V gene, CDR1 is SGDLS and CDR2 is YYNGEE. The V and J ends lost 2 bases and 0 bases respectively, with 12 bases between them. In nucleotides, the CDR3 is TGTGCCAGCAGCGTTTCCAGCGCGAGCTCCTACGAGCAGTACTTC. It translates to CASSVSSASSYEQYF.

V and J are TRBV27 and TRBJ1-1; possibly TRBD1 for D (6 bases). CDR3 length: 15 residues. Germline V gene data show CDR1 as MNHEY and CDR2 as SMNVEV (reference sequence). Trimming removed 0 bases from V and 0 bases from J, with 8 bases in between. The CDR3, as DNA: TGTGCCAGCAGTTTATCGCAGGGGATGAACACTGAAGCTTTCTTT. Its translation is CASSLSQGMNTEAFF.

The gene calls are TRBV28 and TRBJ1-4, with 7 nucleotides matching TRBD1. Germline V gene lookup returns CDR1 MDHEN and CDR2 SYDVKM. V lost 5 bases to trimming and J lost 2 bases; unmatched junction nucleotides: 5. This CDR3 contains 15 residues. CDR3 nucleotides: TGTGCCAGCAGTACCCACAGGGGCACTAATGAAAAACTGTTTTTT. Protein: CASSTHRGTNEKLFF.

The chain has TRBV9 and TRBJ2-6; D uncertain. The CDR3 length is 14 residues. Trimming shortened V by 4 bases and J by 1 base, and 6 bases separated the two germline ends. Germline CDR1 and CDR2: SGDLS and YYNGEE. The CDR3 nucleotides are TGTGCCAGCAGCTCTATATCTGGGGCCAACGTCCTGACTTTC. Translating gives CASSSISGANVLTF.

The chain uses TRBV19 and TRBJ1-2; D is unclear. CDR3 size: 15 residues. V was trimmed by 1 base and J by 6 bases, leaving 15 bases between them. In germline, CDR1 is LNHDA, CDR2 SQIVND (reference sequence). CDR3 nucleotide sequence: TGTGCCAGTAGTATAGGGTCGCCCGGGCTCGATGGCTACACCTTC. This translates into CASSIGSPGLDGYTF.

The rearrangement uses TRBV4-1 and TRBJ2-3; 9 nucleotides match TRBD2. CDR3 size: 17 residues. J lost 1 base, V lost 1 base, and 6 bases had no gene match. Germline assignment: CDR1 MGHRA and CDR2 YSYEKL. Written as DNA, the CDR3 is TGCGCCAGCAGCCAAGTAGGACTAGCGAAGGGCACAGATACGCAGTATTTT. Its protein is CASSQVGLAKGTDTQYF.

This sequence joins TRBV28 and TRBJ1-5, with TRBD1 as a possible D gene (6 bases). V was pared by 2 bases and J by 4 bases, with 12 bases between. The germline gives CDR1 MDHEN, CDR2 SYDVKM. The CDR3 extends over 15 amino acids. CDR3 nucleotides: TGTGCCAGCAGTTTACAGGGGCCGGCAAATCAGCCCCAGCATTTT. Amino acids: CASSLQGPANQPQHF.

This chain uses TRBV7-2 with TRBJ2-3; 7 nucleotides match TRBD1. The CDR3 spans 13 residues. Germline CDR1 and CDR2: SGHTA and FQGNSA. The V and J ends lost 5 bases and 2 bases, in that order; junction bases with no gene match: 1. Written as DNA, the CDR3 is TGTGCCAGCAGCACAGGGGACACAGATACGCAGTATTTT. The encoded protein is CASSTGDTDTQYF.

This chain links TRBV15 with TRBJ2-4; the D gene could be TRBD1 or TRBD2 (5 bases each). The CDR3 loop spans 14 amino acids. The V gene's germline CDR1 is LNHNV and CDR2 YYDKDF (reference sequence). The germline V and J ends were trimmed by 5 bases and 3 bases, with 11 bases remaining between them. The CDR3 protein is CATSAFGGKNIQYF. The CDR3 DNA follows: TGTGCCACCAGCGCCTTTGGGGGCAAAAACATTCAGTACTTC.

This sequence joins TRBV19 and TRBJ2-4; TRBD1 matches 9 bases. This CDR3 comprises 18 residues. Germline CDR1 is LNHDA and CDR2 is SQIVND (reference sequence). V lost 9 bases to trimming and J lost 1 base; unmatched junction nucleotides: 16. The CDR3 sequence: CASSPGQGIILAKNIQYF. DNA of the CDR3: TGTGCCAGCAGTCCGGGACAGGGCATCATACTTGCCAAAAACATTCAGTACTTC.

This chain uses TRBV6-1 with TRBJ2-5; TRBD2 aligns across 13 bases. The V and J ends lost 0 bases and 2 bases, in that order; junction bases with no gene match: 3. The CDR3 is 17 amino acids. Germline V gene data show CDR1 as MNHNS and CDR2 as SASEGT. CDR3 sequence (DNA): TGTGCCAGCAGTGAAGCTGTGGGACTAGCGGGACAAGAGACCCAGTACTTC. This encodes CASSEAVGLAGQETQYF.

The chain joins TRBV23-1 to TRBJ1-1, with D possibly TRBD1 on 6 matching bases. TRBV23-1 falls under the ORF class, with uncertain function. This CDR3 is 17 amino acids long. With 1 base removed from V and 7 bases from J, the gap between germline ends came to 22 bases. This CDR3 reads CASSQLAPCRGEDEAFF. The CDR3, as DNA: TGCGCCAGCAGTCAATTGGCCCCCTGCAGGGGAGAGGATGAAGCTTTCTTT.

This chain joins TRBV5-6 and TRBJ2-3, with 9 bases aligning to TRBD1. Germline loops: CDR1 SGHDT, CDR2 YYEEEE. This CDR3 is built from 14 residues. Trimming cost V 4 bases and J 4 bases; bases outside gene matches: 4. The CDR3, as DNA: TGTGCCAGCAGCCCTAGACAGGGGGCAGATACGCAGTATTTT. Protein product: CASSPRQGADTQYF.

This chain connects TRBV6-5 to TRBJ1-2; D not resolved. V was shortened by 6 bases and J by 6 bases, with 20 bases between the two germline ends. The CDR3 is 15 residues long. Per the germline V gene, CDR1 is MNHEY and CDR2 is SVGAGI. CDR3 in amino acids: CASSLINKSPDGYTF. DNA for the CDR3: TGTGCCAGCAGCCTAATAAATAAGTCGCCGGATGGCTACACCTTC.

The CDR3 region is CSASYRVNTEAFF. CDR3 sequence (DNA): TGCAGTGCTAGTTACAGGGTGAACACTGAAGCTTTCTTT. J is TRBJ1-1 and V is TRBV20-1; D perhaps matches TRBD1 (6 bases). Trimming shortened V by 3 bases and J by 0 bases, and 8 bases separated the two germline ends. CDR1 and CDR2 from the germline V gene are DFQATT and SNEGSKA (reference sequence). The CDR3 is made up of 13 amino acids.

V and J are TRBV9 and TRBJ2-1; TRBD1 matches at 7 bases. CDR3 size: 16 residues. Germline values: CDR1 SGDLS, CDR2 YYNGEE. V lost 3 bases, J lost 7 bases, and 13 bases stayed unmatched. The CDR3 loop is CASSAPGQTSGNEQFF. DNA of the CDR3: TGTGCCAGCAGCGCGCCGGGACAGACTTCTGGGAATGAGCAGTTCTTC.

The sample holds one count of this clone. The CDR3: CASSQGAGFSYEQYF. The DNA of the CDR3 is TGTGCCAGCAGCCAAGGGGCAGGGTTCTCCTACGAGCAGTACTTC. This chain joins TRBV3-1 (or the pseudogene TRBV3-2) and TRBJ2-7, with a possible D match to TRBD1 (5 bases). This CDR3 spans 15 amino acids. From germline, CDR1 is LGHDT and CDR2 YNNKEL (reference sequence). The V end lost 1 base, the J end lost 0 bases, and 10 bases lay between the germline ends.

This clone was recorded only once. This rearrangement joins TRBV5-4 to TRBJ2-3; a possible D gene is TRBD1 (6 bases). CDR1 is SGHNT and CDR2 is YYREEE in the germline V gene (reference sequence). This CDR3 is 14 amino acids long. The V and J ends lost 4 bases and 0 bases respectively, with 9 bases between them. In DNA form, the CDR3 reads TGTGCCAGCAGCCCCGGGACAAGCACAGATACGCAGTATTTT. It codes for CASSPGTSTDTQYF.

The chain combines TRBV11-2 with TRBJ2-5; a possible D gene is TRBD1 (6 bases). The CDR3 contains 16 residues. Germline V gives CDR1 SGHAT, CDR2 FQNNGV. Trimming took 6 bases from V and 5 from J, leaving 22 bases between them. In DNA, the CDR3 is TGTGCCAGCAGTCTGGCCCCCAGGACAGACTTGGAGACCCAGTACTTC. Its translation: CASSLAPRTDLETQYF.

The chain combines TRBV11-2 with TRBJ2-1; no firm D call. The ends were cut back, 3 bases at V and 6 bases at J, with 0 bases in the middle. Germline CDR1 is SGHAT and CDR2 is FQNNGV. The CDR3 loop spans 10 amino acids. Here the CDR3 reads CASSFNEQFF. CDR3 in DNA: TGTGCCAGCAGCTTCAATGAGCAGTTCTTC. Looking up the rest from reference TRBV11-2 and TRBJ2-1 gives the full variable domain: EAGVAQSPRYKIIEKRQSVAFWCNPISGHATLYWYQQILGQGPKLLIQFQNNGVVDDSQLPKDRFSAERLKGVDSTLKIQPAKLEDSAVYLCASSFNEQFFGPGTRLTVL.

V is TRBV19 and J is TRBJ2-1; D is possibly TRBD1 (6 bases). Germline loops: CDR1 LNHDA, CDR2 SQIVND (reference sequence). The CDR3 has 14 residues. Trimming took off 5 bases at V and 5 bases at J, with 13 bases between the two ends. CDR3 nucleotides: TGTGCCAGTAGTGGCAGTGGGGGCCACAATGAGCAGTTCTTC. Encoded protein: CASSGSGGHNEQFF.

V is TRBV28 and J is TRBJ2-4; D is uncertain. Germline assignment: CDR1 MDHEN and CDR2 SYDVKM. CDR3 size: 15 residues. Trimming removed 6 bases from V and 0 bases from J, with 12 bases in between. The CDR3 sequence is CASSLPARAKNIQYF. In DNA form, the CDR3 reads TGTGCCAGCAGCCTGCCAGCGAGAGCCAAAAACATTCAGTACTTC.

The CDR3 coding sequence is TGTGCCAGCAGTCCACAGTTCACTGAAGCTTTCTTT. Amino acid sequence: CASSPQFTEAFF. V usage is TRBV12-3 or TRBV12-4 and J usage is TRBJ1-1; D gene uncertain. V dropped 5 bases and J dropped 4 bases, with 8 bases sitting between them. There are 12 residues in the CDR3.

This chain joins TRBV5-4 and TRBJ2-7, with D hard to call. Deletions cut 4 bases from V and 4 bases from J, with 15 bases between. Germline V gene lookup returns CDR1 SGHNT and CDR2 YYREEE (reference sequence). The CDR3 sequence is 14 residues long. The CDR3 sequence: CASSVSTGPYEQYF. The CDR3 DNA is TGTGCCAGCAGCGTATCGACCGGACCGTACGAGCAGTACTTC.

The genes are TRBV2 and TRBJ2-7; maybe TRBD2 (6 bases). This CDR3 is 14 amino acids long. Between the trimmed V and J ends, which lost 0 bases and 2 bases, there was a span of 8 bases. Per germline, CDR1 SNHLY and CDR2 FYNNEI. CDR3 sequence: CASSEAPGAYEQYF. As DNA, the CDR3 is TGTGCCAGCAGTGAAGCGCCGGGGGCCTACGAGCAGTACTTC.

This sequence joins TRBV30 and TRBJ1-2, with 11 nucleotides matching TRBD1. Trimming removed 2 bases from V and 4 bases from J; junction bases left unmatched: 6. Germline loops: CDR1 GTSNPN, CDR2 SVGIG (reference sequence). The CDR3 is 15 residues long. The CDR3 nucleotides read TGTGCCTGGAGTTCCGGGACAGGGGGGGTCTATGGCTACACCTTC. Translating it yields CAWSSGTGGVYGYTF.

The chain carries TRBV4-2 and TRBJ2-2; 9 bases line up with TRBD2. The V gene's germline CDR1 is LGHNA and CDR2 YNFKEQ. With 4 bases clipped from V and 2 bases from J, the junction kept 20 bases outside the gene matches. The length of the CDR3 is 21 residues. The CDR3 DNA sequence: TGTGCCAGCAGCCTCCACAGACGATGGCGGGGGGGGCCGGCCAACACCGGGGAGCTGTTTTTT. Residues: CASSLHRRWRGGPANTGELFF.

This chain connects TRBV9 to TRBJ2-5; a possible D gene is TRBD1 (5 bases). With 4 bases removed from V and 2 bases from J, the gap between germline ends came to 9 bases. The CDR3 totals 13 residues. From germline, CDR1 is SGDLS and CDR2 YYNGEE. The CDR3 DNA follows: TGTGCCAGCAGCTACCAGGGACAAGAGACCCAGTACTTC. This codes for CASSYQGQETQYF.

The chain uses TRBV7-6 and TRBJ1-1; TRBD1 aligns across 9 bases. V trimming: 5 bases; J trimming: 4 bases; junction bases outside the gene matches: 8. Germline assignment: CDR1 SGHVS and CDR2 FNYEAQ. CDR3 length equals 15 residues. The CDR3 region is CASSPMGQGITEAFF. As DNA, the CDR3 is TGTGCCAGCAGCCCGATGGGACAGGGAATCACTGAAGCTTTCTTT. Together with reference TRBV7-6 and TRBJ1-1, the CDR3 gives the full variable domain: GAGVSQSPRYKVTKRGQDVALRCDPISGHVSLYWYRQALGQGPEFLTYFNYEAQQDKSGLPNDRFSAERPEGSISTLTIQRTEQRDSAMYRCASSPMGQGITEAFFGQGTRLTVV.

The genes are TRBV30 and TRBJ2-5; 8 nucleotides align to TRBD1. This CDR3 region has 14 residues. The trim removed 0 bases at V and 4 bases at J, leaving 4 bases unmatched. CDR1 is GTSNPN, CDR2 SVGIG, per germline (reference sequence). The CDR3: CAWSVSRGLETQYF. The CDR3 DNA reads TGTGCCTGGAGTGTCTCCAGGGGGCTAGAGACCCAGTACTTC. Full variable domain (outside the CDR3, taken from reference TRBV30 and TRBJ2-5): SQTIHQWPATLVQPVGSPLSLECTVEGTSNPNLYWYRQAAGRGLQLLFYSVGIGQISSEVPQNLSASRPQDRQFILSSKKLLLSDSGFYLCAWSVSRGLETQYFGPGTRLLVL.

This chain links TRBV19 with TRBJ2-5; TRBD1 matches 7 bases. The CDR3 contains 14 residues. V shed 7 bases and J 3 bases; nucleotides not matched to a gene: 8. The germline V gene has CDR1 LNHDA and CDR2 SQIVND (reference sequence). CDR3 loop: CASTKGQREETQYF. The CDR3 DNA follows: TGTGCCAGTACCAAGGGACAGCGTGAAGAGACCCAGTACTTC.